Listed here are 26 T cell receptor beta chains from one sample, sequenced in a study of blood T cell repertoires in COVID-19. The protocol was immunoSEQ multiplex PCR, while the TCRdb copy is restricted to in-frame clones and leaves out a portion. Of over 100,000 clones listed, roughly 84% are singletons. The specimen sequenced was peripheral blood. Every receptor here comes from a woman at least 80 years old with active or convalescent COVID-19.

J is TRBJ2-1 and V is TRBV11-1; 8 bases are a match to TRBD2. J gave up 13 bases and V 1 base, and 6 bases lay outside the gene matches. Germline V gene sequence: CDR1 SGHAT, CDR2 FQDESV (reference sequence). CDR3 length equals 13 residues. CDR3 sequence reads: CASSLVVAGPQFF. In DNA, the CDR3 is TGTGCCAGCAGCTTAGTCGTAGCGGGACCCCAGTTCTTC.

The V call is TRBV2, the J call TRBJ2-3, with TRBD2 identical over 9 bases. J gave up 0 bases and V 6 bases, and 7 bases lay outside the gene matches. This CDR3 is 16 amino acids long. Germline CDR1 and CDR2: SNHLY and FYNNEI. The CDR3 sequence is CASRGFSGSSTDTQYF. In nucleotides, the CDR3 is TGTGCCAGCAGAGGGTTTAGCGGGAGTAGCACAGATACGCAGTATTTT.

The V gene is TRBV5-1, the J gene TRBJ2-1, with TRBD2 matching over 10 bases. The CDR3 extends over 19 amino acids. With 3 bases clipped from V and 0 bases from J, the junction kept 12 bases outside the gene matches. In germline, CDR1 is SGHRS, CDR2 YFSETQ. CDR3 in amino acids: CASSWRSGTSVPSYNEQFF. CDR3 nucleotides: TGCGCCAGCAGCTGGAGGTCCGGGACTAGCGTTCCCTCCTACAATGAGCAGTTCTTC. Using reference TRBV5-1 and TRBJ2-1 for the parts outside the CDR3, the full variable domain is KAGVTQTPRYLIKTRGQQVTLSCSPISGHRSVSWYQQTPGQGLQFLFEYFSETQRNKGNFPGRFSGRQFSNSRSEMNVSTLELGDSALYLCASSWRSGTSVPSYNEQFFGPGTRLTVL.

The CDR3: CASSEGQGARGANVLTF. The CDR3 coding sequence is TGTGCCAGCAGTGAGGGACAGGGGGCGCGAGGGGCCAACGTCCTGACTTTC. This chain links TRBV6-1 with TRBJ2-6, with 12 bases lining up with TRBD1. This CDR3 spans 17 amino acids. V was pared by 3 bases and J by 4 bases, with 4 bases of the junction left unmatched. Germline V gene lookup returns CDR1 MNHNS and CDR2 SASEGT.

J is TRBJ1-4 and V is TRBV12-3 or TRBV12-4, with a tentative D call TRBD1 (5 bases). The CDR3 contains 13 residues. Trimming took off 5 bases at V and 6 bases at J, with 10 bases between the two ends. CDR3 nucleotide sequence: TGTGCCAGCAGTGTCTGGGGGGATGAAAAACTGTTTTTT. Residues: CASSVWGDEKLFF.

The J gene is TRBJ2-1, the V gene TRBV6-5; D gene ambiguous. Between the trimmed V and J ends, which lost 5 bases and 4 bases, there was a span of 15 bases. The CDR3 loop spans 15 amino acids. Per germline, CDR1 MNHEY and CDR2 SVGAGI. CDR3 bases: TGTGCCAGCAGTCCCGACGGCGCGGAATACAATGAGCAGTTCTTC. Translated: CASSPDGAEYNEQFF.

The chain has TRBV19 and TRBJ2-1; tentatively, D is TRBD1 (6 bases). This CDR3 is 14 amino acids long. From germline, CDR1 is LNHDA and CDR2 SQIVND (reference sequence). V shed 7 bases and J shed 4 bases, with 14 bases lying between them. CDR3 sequence reads: CASNLVGTYNEQFF. The CDR3 DNA follows: TGTGCCAGTAATCTTGTGGGGACATACAATGAGCAGTTCTTC.

The V call is TRBV19, the J call TRBJ2-4, with D unresolved. This CDR3 has 13 residues. Germline lookup yields CDR1 LNHDA and CDR2 SQIVND (reference sequence). The V gene lost 1 base and the J gene lost 3 bases, with 4 bases spanning the gap. The CDR3 protein is CASSIARKNIQYF. CDR3 in DNA: TGTGCCAGTAGTATAGCCCGCAAAAACATTCAGTACTTC.

This chain connects TRBV4-1 to TRBJ2-1; no definite D call. The CDR3 covers 15 residues. In germline, CDR1 is MGHRA, CDR2 YSYEKL. Trimming stripped 1 base from V and 3 bases from J, with 10 bases between. The CDR3 sequence: CASSQASSSYNEQFF. CDR3 in DNA: TGCGCCAGCAGCCAAGCAAGTAGCAGCTACAATGAGCAGTTCTTC.

The V gene is TRBV5-5, the J gene TRBJ2-3, with D perhaps TRBD1 (6 bases). In germline, CDR1 is SGHKS, CDR2 YYEKEE (reference sequence). The length of the CDR3 is 15 residues. The V end was cut by 6 bases, the J end by 5 bases, with 19 bases between. Here the CDR3 DNA reads TGTGCCAGCAACATACAGGGTATGGGTGTAGATACGCAGTATTTT. Amino acids: CASNIQGMGVDTQYF.

This chain connects TRBV5-1 to TRBJ2-3, with 12 bases identical to TRBD2. The V gene's germline CDR1 is SGHRS and CDR2 YFSETQ. This CDR3 has 15 amino acids. V lost 4 bases to trimming and J lost 5 bases; unmatched junction nucleotides: 5. CDR3 in amino acids: CASSPPGLAGDTQYF. The CDR3 nucleotides read TGCGCCAGCAGCCCCCCGGGACTAGCGGGAGATACGCAGTATTTT.

V gene TRBV5-8 combines with J gene TRBJ2-1, with 9 bases matching TRBD1. This CDR3 region has 14 residues. Losses at the gene ends were 4 bases for V and 4 bases for J; bases not matched to a gene: 3. Germline loops: CDR1 SGHTS, CDR2 YDEGEE. CDR3 DNA: TGTGCCAGCAGCGGGGACAGGGTATACAATGAGCAGTTCTTC. The encoded protein is CASSGDRVYNEQFF.

The rearrangement links TRBV3-1 (or the pseudogene TRBV3-2) to TRBJ2-1; tentatively, D is TRBD2 (6 bases). The CDR3 has 17 amino acids. Trimming stripped 0 bases from V and 0 bases from J, with 12 bases between. Germline-derived CDR1 and CDR2 are LGHDT and YNNKEL (reference sequence). For the CDR3, the DNA is TGTGCCAGCAGCCAAGATCGGCCCGGGGGCTCCTACAATGAGCAGTTCTTC. Its protein product is CASSQDRPGGSYNEQFF.

The chain combines TRBV28 with TRBJ1-1; TRBD1 aligns across 8 bases. Trimming cost V 6 bases and J 2 bases; bases outside gene matches: 5. In germline, CDR1 is MDHEN, CDR2 SYDVKM. The CDR3 consists of 14 residues. This CDR3 reads CASRTGTGNTEAFF. Here the CDR3 DNA reads TGTGCCAGCAGAACCGGGACAGGTAACACTGAAGCTTTCTTT.

The CDR3 reads CASRGDRGLNTEAFF. The CDR3 DNA follows: TGTGCCAGCAGGGGGGACAGGGGGTTAAACACTGAAGCTTTCTTT. This chain connects TRBV6-5 to TRBJ1-1; 11 bases line up with TRBD1. This CDR3 spans 15 amino acids. The germline gives CDR1 MNHEY, CDR2 SVGAGI. Trimming cost V 6 bases and J 2 bases; bases outside gene matches: 5.

The chain couples TRBV6-6 to TRBJ2-7, with TRBD2 as a possible D gene (6 bases). The V gene's germline CDR1 is MNHNY and CDR2 SVGAGI (reference sequence). Trimming removed 5 bases from V and 0 bases from J, with 11 bases in between. The CDR3 is 14 residues long. CDR3 sequence: CASSPSVNSYEQYF. The CDR3 DNA is TGTGCCAGCAGTCCTAGCGTGAACTCCTACGAGCAGTACTTC.

This clone occurred a few times. The gene calls are TRBV9 and TRBJ1-6; maybe TRBD1 (6 bases). CDR1 and CDR2 from the germline V gene are SGDLS and YYNGEE. This CDR3 has 14 amino acids. V lost 0 bases and J lost 10, with 11 bases in between. The chain's CDR3 is CASSVGLQGSPLHF. CDR3 nucleotide sequence: TGTGCCAGCAGCGTAGGATTGCAGGGGTCACCCCTCCACTTT.

The chain links TRBV9 to TRBJ2-6; no clear D. V was clipped by 0 bases and J by 0 bases, with 7 bases between them. This CDR3 contains 16 residues. Germline V lookup: CDR1 SGDLS, CDR2 YYNGEE. The CDR3 spells CASSVGPVSGANVLTF. The CDR3 DNA sequence: TGTGCCAGCAGCGTAGGGCCCGTCTCTGGGGCCAACGTCCTGACTTTC. Full variable domain (remainder filled in from reference TRBV9 and TRBJ2-6): DSGVTQTPKHLITATGQRVTLRCSPRSGDLSVYWYQQSLDQGLQFLIQYYNGEERAKGNILERFSAQQFPDLHSELNLSSLELGDSALYFCASSVGPVSGANVLTFGAGSRLTVL.

V gene TRBV6-4 combines with J gene TRBJ2-2; D might be TRBD2 (6 bases). Germline assignment: CDR1 MRHNA and CDR2 SNTAGT. V was cut by 3 bases and J by 4 bases, with 9 bases left in between. The CDR3 loop spans 14 amino acids. This CDR3 is CASSETRGTGELFF. CDR3 bases: TGTGCCAGCAGTGAGACTAGAGGCACCGGGGAGCTGTTTTTT.

The V gene is TRBV24-1, the J gene TRBJ2-1; the match to TRBD2 covers 13 bases. With V trimmed by 9 bases and J by 3 bases, 4 bases remained unmatched. The CDR3 is 15 amino acids. Germline-derived CDR1 and CDR2 are KGHDR and SFDVKD. CDR3 coding DNA: TGTGCCACCGAAAGGACTAGCGGGAGCTACAATGAGCAGTTCTTC. Translating it yields CATERTSGSYNEQFF.

Comment on this clone: Other DNA sequences in this sample translate to the same CDR3. The J gene is TRBJ2-5, the V gene TRBV9; TRBD1 might be the D (6 bases). The CDR3 contains 14 residues. The germline CDR1 and CDR2 sequences are SGDLS and YYNGEE. Trimming removed 3 bases at V and 2 bases at J, with 11 bases between. The CDR3 DNA is TGTGCCAGCAGCGCCGGGACAATTCAAGAGACCCAGTACTTC. Translation: CASSAGTIQETQYF.

The CDR3 protein is CASSSLAGGPGTDTQYF. Written as DNA, the CDR3 is TGTGCCAGCAGTTCGTTAGCGGGAGGGCCTGGCACAGATACGCAGTATTTT. The chain combines TRBV27 with TRBJ2-3; 11 bases agree with TRBD2. The CDR3 runs 17 residues. V shed 4 bases and J 1 base; nucleotides not matched to a gene: 7. Per the germline V gene, CDR1 is MNHEY and CDR2 is SMNVEV (reference sequence).

The chain is built from TRBV7-8 and TRBJ2-7; 8 nucleotides agree with TRBD2. CDR1 and CDR2 from the germline V gene are SGHVS and FQNEAQ. J was trimmed by 0 bases and V by 6 bases; bases with no gene match: 4. This CDR3 is built from 14 residues. The CDR3 reads CASRLREGSYEQYF. CDR3 coding DNA: TGTGCCAGCAGGCTACGGGAGGGCTCCTACGAGCAGTACTTC.

In its sample, this clone was seen a few times. The chain links TRBV20-1 to TRBJ2-1; 10 bases align to TRBD2. V dropped 3 bases and J dropped 1; count of bases not matched to a gene: 9. The CDR3 is made up of 17 amino acids. Germline V CDR1 and CDR2: DFQATT, SNEGSKA (reference sequence). The CDR3 sequence: CSASLASGSRSYNEQFF. As DNA, the CDR3 is TGCAGTGCTAGTTTGGCTAGCGGGAGTAGGTCCTACAATGAGCAGTTCTTC.

The chain carries TRBV28 and TRBJ2-7; 12 bases are shared with TRBD1. There are 20 residues in the CDR3. The junction had 17 bases not matched to a gene; V was cut back by 5 bases and J by 0 bases. CDR1 MDHEN and CDR2 SYDVKM come from the germline V gene. CDR3 in amino acids: CASSPLRGTGGLKSSYEQYF. DNA for the CDR3: TGTGCCAGCAGTCCCCTCCGGGGGACAGGGGGCTTGAAAAGCTCCTACGAGCAGTACTTC.

This chain connects TRBV5-4 to TRBJ1-2; no definite D call. The CDR3 loop spans 16 amino acids. V gave up 4 bases and J gave up 4 bases, with 20 bases separating them. Germline V gives CDR1 SGHNT, CDR2 YYREEE (reference sequence). The CDR3 loop reads CASSPAGDPESYGYTF. In DNA form, the CDR3 reads TGTGCCAGCAGCCCCGCGGGAGACCCCGAATCCTATGGCTACACCTTC. The full variable domain, completed using reference TRBV5-4 and TRBJ1-2, is ETGVTQSPTHLIKTRGQQVTLRCSSQSGHNTVSWYQQALGQGPQFIFQYYREEENGRGNFPPRFSGLQFPNYSSELNVNALELDDSALYLCASSPAGDPESYGYTFGSGTRLTVV.